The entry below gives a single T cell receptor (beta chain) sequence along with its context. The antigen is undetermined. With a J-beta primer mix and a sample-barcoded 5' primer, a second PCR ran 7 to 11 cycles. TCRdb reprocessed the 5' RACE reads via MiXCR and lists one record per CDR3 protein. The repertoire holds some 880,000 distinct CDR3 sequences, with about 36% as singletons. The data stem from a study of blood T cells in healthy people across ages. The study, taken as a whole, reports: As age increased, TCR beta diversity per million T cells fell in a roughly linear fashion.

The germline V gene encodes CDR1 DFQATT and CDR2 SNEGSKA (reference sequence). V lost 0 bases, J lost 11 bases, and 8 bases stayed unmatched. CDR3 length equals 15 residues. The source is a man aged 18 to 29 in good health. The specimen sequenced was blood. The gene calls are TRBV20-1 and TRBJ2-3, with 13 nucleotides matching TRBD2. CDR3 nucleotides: TGCAGTGCTAGAGACCCCCTACTAGCGGGGGGGATGCAGTATTTT. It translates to CSARDPLLAGGMQYF.